This T cell receptor (beta chain) was captured in a study of blood T cell repertoires in COVID-19. Sequenced by immunoSEQ multiplex PCR; TCRdb stores in-frame clones only, minus some. The sample consists of tens of thousands of clones, roughly three quarters of them appearing once. This CDR3 has 15 residues. CDR1 is KGHSH, CDR2 LQKENI, per germline. V was cut by 4 bases and J by 1 base, with 13 bases left in between. Specimen: peripheral blood. This sequence joins TRBV18 and TRBJ1-1; D possibly corresponds to TRBD1 (6 bases). This receptor was obtained from a man between 65 and 85 years old with COVID-19, enrolled during active disease. The CDR3 coding sequence is TGTGCCAGCTCACACAGGGACGGAGCGAACACTGAAGCTTTCTTT. This gives the protein CASSHRDGANTEAFF.